The 5 T cell receptor gamma chains presented below share a single source sample, sequenced in a study of Vδ1+ human thymocytes. Their antigen targets remain unknown. Study-wide findings and caveats: In the thymus, TRG and TRD repertoires looked highly polyclonal with Gaussian CDR3 lengths.

Extracted RNA was reverse transcribed into cDNA. The CDR3 regions were amplified by multiplex PCR from V-gene primers to a constant-region primer. TCRdb reanalysed the multiplex PCR reads with CATT. The repertoire holds 35,000 or so gamma-chain clones, just over 20% seen once, with under 2% in the top ten. What was sequenced was Vdelta1+ gamma-delta thymocytes from the thymus. Subset noted: FACS-sorted CD3+ TCRalphabeta- TCRVdelta1+ TCRVdelta2- thymocytes. The receptors were sampled from a girl under two years old who had congenital heart surgery.

This clone was detected only a few times. The sample has other DNA sequences that encode this CDR3 too. The rearrangement joins TRGV4 to TRGJ1 or TRGJ2. V gave up 0 bases and J gave up 7 bases; unmatched junction bases: 6. The CDR3 runs 13 residues. Germline V lookup: CDR1 EGSTGY, CDR2 YDSYTSSV. CDR3 sequence reads: CATWDGLGYKKLF. In DNA, the CDR3 is TGTGCCACCTGGGATGGGCTAGGATATAAGAAACTCTTT.

This clone showed up just a few times. Other DNA sequences in this sample translate to the same CDR3. The chain combines TRGV8 with TRGJ1 or TRGJ2. This CDR3 comprises 12 residues. Trimming took 1 base from V and 8 from J; bases not matched to a gene: 5. The V gene's germline CDR1 is VENAVY and CDR2 YDSYNSRV. The CDR3, as DNA: TGTGCCACCTGGGATAGTCGGGATAAGAAACTCTTT. Its translation: CATWDSRDKKLF.

A remark on this clone: Since a much larger clone is just one base distant, this may be a read error. This sample includes further DNA sequences coding for the same CDR3. J is TRGJ1 or TRGJ2 and V is TRGV4. This CDR3 is 13 amino acids long. Germline loops: CDR1 EGSTGY, CDR2 YDSYTSSV. Trimming took 0 bases from V and 4 from J; bases not matched to a gene: 3. For the CDR3, the DNA is TGTGCCACCTGGGATGGGAACTATTATAAGAAACTCTTT. It codes for CATWDGNYYKKLF.

J is TRGJ1 or TRGJ2 and V is TRGV4. The germline V gene encodes CDR1 EGSTGY and CDR2 YDSYTSSV. V shed 3 bases and J 11 bases; nucleotides not matched to a gene: 7. The length of the CDR3 is 11 residues. The CDR3 coding sequence is TGTGCCACCTGGGATCGTATAGAGAAACTCTTT. Its translation is CATWDRIEKLF.

The genes are TRGV8 and TRGJ1 or TRGJ2. Germline loops: CDR1 VENAVY, CDR2 YDSYNSRV. The trim removed 6 bases at V and 8 bases at J, leaving 7 bases unmatched. The CDR3 loop spans 11 amino acids. In DNA, the CDR3 is TGTGCCACCTGGTATGGTCATAAGAAACTCTTT. Translating gives CATWYGHKKLF.